The 12 T cell receptor beta chains in this list originate from one sample, sequenced in a study of blood T cell repertoires in COVID-19. Sequenced by immunoSEQ multiplex PCR; TCRdb stores in-frame clones only, minus some. This sample yields under 95,000 clones, of which about 85% are seen a single time; more than 2% belongs to the top ten. Sequenced sample: peripheral blood. The receptors shown here come from a woman in her sixties or seventies with acute or convalescent COVID-19.

The chain links TRBV19 to TRBJ2-1; D may correspond to TRBD1 or TRBD2 (5 bases each). The length of the CDR3 is 16 residues. Germline CDR1 is LNHDA and CDR2 is SQIVND (reference sequence). V was shortened by 10 bases and J by 9 bases, with 28 bases between the two germline ends. The CDR3 here is CATRDRQTTYMGEQFF. CDR3 in DNA: TGTGCCACTAGGGACCGACAGACAACCTACATGGGTGAGCAGTTCTTC.

The chain uses TRBV4-1 and TRBJ1-2, with 7 nucleotides matching TRBD1. Trimming took 0 bases from V and 3 from J; bases not matched to a gene: 4. CDR3 length: 15 amino acids. The germline V gene encodes CDR1 MGHRA and CDR2 YSYEKL. The CDR3 nucleotides are TGCGCCAGCAGCCAAGATGGACAGGCCTACTATGGCTACACCTTC. Translation: CASSQDGQAYYGYTF.

This clone was seen just once. V and J are TRBV3-1 (or the pseudogene TRBV3-2) and TRBJ1-1; no reliable D call. The CDR3 sequence is 12 residues long. V was clipped by 1 base and J by 7 bases, with 7 bases between them. Per the germline V gene, CDR1 is LGHDT and CDR2 is YNNKEL (reference sequence). The CDR3 loop reads CASSQGAGEAFF. The DNA of the CDR3 is TGTGCCAGCAGCCAAGGGGCTGGTGAAGCTTTCTTT.

This clone has just one count. The genes are TRBV5-4 and TRBJ1-5, with D possibly matching TRBD1 (5 bases). Germline-derived CDR1 and CDR2 are SGHNT and YYREEE (reference sequence). The V end lost 0 bases, the J end lost 9 bases, and 16 bases lay between the germline ends. The CDR3 loop spans 15 amino acids. CDR3 sequence: CASSLDRQGPGPQHF. CDR3 nucleotides: TGTGCCAGCAGCTTGGATCGGCAGGGCCCGGGGCCCCAGCATTTT.

This clone was seen more than once but under ten times. J is TRBJ2-7 and V is TRBV7-2, with TRBD1 matching over 9 bases. Germline V gene lookup returns CDR1 SGHTA and CDR2 FQGNSA. V gave up 5 bases and J gave up 2 bases; unmatched junction bases: 4. The CDR3 extends over 14 amino acids. The DNA for the CDR3 is TGTGCCAGCAGCCTCGGACAGGGGACCTACGAGCAGTACTTC. It codes for CASSLGQGTYEQYF. Drawing the rest from reference TRBV7-2 and TRBJ2-7, the complete variable domain is GAGVSQSPSNKVTEKGKDVELRCDPISGHTALYWYRQSLGQGLEFLIYFQGNSAPDKSGLPSDRFSAERTGGSVSTLTIQRTQQEDSAVYLCASSLGQGTYEQYFGPGTRLTVT.

The table lists this clone with a count of one. The genes are TRBV28 and TRBJ2-1, with TRBD1 identical over 8 bases. Per the germline V gene, CDR1 is MDHEN and CDR2 is SYDVKM. V lost 5 bases and J lost 6; bases outside the gene matches: 9. CDR3 length equals 15 residues. CDR3 DNA sequence: TGTGCCAGCAGTCTTTTAGGGACAGGAGGCAATGAGCAGTTCTTC. Residues: CASSLLGTGGNEQFF.

This rearrangement joins TRBV19 to TRBJ2-7, with D perhaps TRBD1 (5 bases). Germline assignment: CDR1 LNHDA and CDR2 SQIVND (reference sequence). V lost 4 bases, J lost 3 bases, and 13 bases lay in between. This CDR3 contains 14 residues. CDR3 in amino acids: CASSTNKQDYEQYF. For the CDR3, the DNA is TGTGCCAGTAGTACAAATAAACAGGACTACGAGCAGTACTTC. The entire variable domain, with the rest obtained from reference TRBV19 and TRBJ2-7, is as follows: DGGITQSPKYLFRKEGQNVTLSCEQNLNHDAMYWYRQDPGQGLRLIYYSQIVNDFQKGDIAEGYSVSREKKESFPLTVTSAQKNPTAFYLCASSTNKQDYEQYFGPGTRLTVT.

The chain links TRBV7-3 to TRBJ2-7; 9 bases are a match to TRBD1. Germline-derived CDR1 and CDR2 are SGHTA and FQGTGA. After removal of 0 bases from V and 5 bases from J, the junction contained 8 bases not matched to a gene. The CDR3 length is 16 residues. CDR3 in DNA: TGTGCCAGCAGCTTAACCCCGGGACAGGGAGGCCACGAGCAGTACTTC. This translates into CASSLTPGQGGHEQYF.

This clone was counted once. This rearrangement joins TRBV27 to TRBJ1-4; D gene ambiguous. The CDR3 is 16 amino acids. Trimming removed 2 bases at V and 8 bases at J, with 18 bases between. The V gene's germline CDR1 is MNHEY and CDR2 SMNVEV (reference sequence). The CDR3 DNA follows: TGTGCCAGCAGTTTACTTCCCGGTTCGGGTTCGGAAAAACTGTTTTTT. It encodes CASSLLPGSGSEKLFF.

The chain links TRBV2 to TRBJ2-3; 7 nucleotides agree with TRBD2. V was clipped by 3 bases and J by 1 base; unmatched bases: 19. This CDR3 spans 20 amino acids. Germline V gene data show CDR1 as SNHLY and CDR2 as FYNNEI. In DNA, the CDR3 is TGTGCCAGCAGTGAGCCGAAAGGCGGGGGAAAAACCTACGGCACAGATACGCAGTATTTT. Amino acid sequence: CASSEPKGGGKTYGTDTQYF.

The chain employs TRBV6-5 and TRBJ1-1; TRBD1 is a possible D gene (6 bases). The germline gives CDR1 MNHEY, CDR2 SVGAGI. The germline V and J ends were trimmed by 7 bases and 5 bases, with 20 bases remaining between them. CDR3 length: 15 amino acids. CDR3 sequence reads: CASTPGGAVYTEAFF. CDR3 nucleotides: TGTGCCAGCACTCCGGGGGGGGCAGTTTATACTGAAGCTTTCTTT.

The rearrangement joins TRBV7-8 to TRBJ1-1; 7 bases match TRBD1. The germline CDR1 and CDR2 sequences are SGHVS and FQNEAQ. Trimming at V came to 3 bases and at J to 10 bases, leaving 5 bases not matched to a gene. The length of the CDR3 is 12 residues. The CDR3 here is CASSLRQGGAFF. DNA of the CDR3: TGTGCCAGCAGCTTGAGACAGGGAGGAGCTTTCTTT. The complete variable domain, with remaining parts taken from reference TRBV7-8 and TRBJ1-1, reads GAGVSQSPRYKVAKRGQDVALRCDPISGHVSLFWYQQALGQGPEFLTYFQNEAQLDKSGLPSDRFFAERPEGSVSTLKIQRTQQEDSAVYLCASSLRQGGAFFGQGTRLTVV.